The rows below give T cell receptor beta chains drawn from one sample of a study of OX40 agonist ivuxolimab in advanced cancers. TCRdb's copy holds only in-frame clones and misses some; the assay was immunoSEQ multiplex PCR. This table has 99,000 or so clones, roughly 94% appearing once. The sample was CD4+ or CD8+ T cells sorted from blood, taken in a trial of the OX40 agonist ivuxolimab. All receptors derive from an adult with an advanced solid tumor such as melanoma, head and neck, liver or kidney cancer. Both conserved end residues are part of each CDR3. The D gene is left open where the match is weak.

j_call | d_call | cdr3_length | v_call | cdr3_aa
TRBJ2-3 | . | 14 | TRBV19 | CASSMYRDTDTQYF
TRBJ2-7 | . | 13 | TRBV6-6 | CASSYSRGGEQYF
TRBJ1-5 | TRBD1 | 17 | TRBV10-3 | CAISETDRGGSNQPQHF
TRBJ2-2 | . | 15 | TRBV2 | CASSESGLDTGELFF
TRBJ1-2 | . | 13 | TRBV19 | CASSRVGFYGYTF
TRBJ1-1 | . | 13 | TRBV19 | CASSPHSATEAFF
TRBJ2-1 | . | 17 | TRBV4-3 | CASSQEGRGLGGNEQFF
TRBJ1-5 | TRBD1 | 15 | TRBV11-2 | CASSLGGGLGQPQHF
TRBJ1-2 | TRBD1 | 14 | TRBV6-5 | CASTPDRQRYGYTF
TRBJ2-7 | TRBD1 | 15 | TRBV27 | CASSLLWDSPYEQYF